This note documents a single T cell receptor (beta chain) sequence. The sample belongs to a study of cytotoxic CD8 clonotypes in ibrutinib-treated CLL. The germline gives CDR1 SNHLY, CDR2 FYNNEI. There are 13 residues in the CDR3. J gave up 8 bases and V 9 bases, and 8 bases lay outside the gene matches. Method: immunoSEQ multiplex PCR; TCRdb's copy keeps in-frame clones and lacks some. This table holds 90,000 to 95,000 clones, approximately 77% found once. Material: PBMCs, obtained after 24 months of ibrutinib treatment. The V gene is TRBV2, the J gene TRBJ2-1; 9 nucleotides agree with TRBD1. This sequence originates from a human donor with chronic lymphocytic leukemia. The CDR3 region has the DNA TGTGCCAGACACAGGGGGCGCAGGGATGAGCAGTTCTTC. Translated, it gives CARHRGRRDEQFF.